Below, one T cell receptor (beta chain) is given with its context. Its antigen is as yet unknown. In germline, CDR1 is DFQATT, CDR2 SNEGSKA (reference sequence). The CDR3 has 15 residues. V trimming: 2 bases; J trimming: 0 bases; junction bases outside the gene matches: 3. The data were obtained in a study of T-cell reconstitution after alpha-beta-depleted transplantation in children. Study-level points and caveats: Reported findings indicate that, about two months after transplant, alpha-beta T cells came from several hundred expanded clones, which were derived from non-depleted graft cells. At the one-year point after transplant, T-cell counts and TCRbeta diversity were found to come mostly from T cells that had been newly produced.

TCRbeta library preparation incorporated unique molecular identifiers. A single record per CDR3 protein comes from TCRdb applying MiXCR to the PCR reads. This sample carries a few hundred thousand distinct CDR3 sequences, 43% of them seen once, and the ten largest clones take under 30%. The receptor was isolated from a girl aged 2-15 years with aplastic anemia, due to receive a stem cell transplant. The V call is TRBV20-1, the J call TRBJ2-7; 11 nucleotides match TRBD2. Specimen: PBMCs, collected before TCRalphabeta/CD19-depleted stem cell transplant. The CDR3 sequence is CSARPSGGPSYEQYF. The CDR3 coding sequence is TGCAGTGCTAGACCTAGCGGGGGGCCCTCCTACGAGCAGTACTTC.